This T cell receptor (beta chain) was captured by sequencing in a study of monozygotic twins with inflammatory bowel disease. The length of the CDR3 is 17 residues. The germline CDR1 and CDR2 sequences are ENHRY and SYGVKD. TCRdb re-called the 5' RACE reads; every CDR3 protein appears as one record, without DNA. This listing includes more than 110,000 distinct CDR3 sequences. V is TRBV10-3 and J is TRBJ1-4; TCRdb indicates TRBD1, and absent DNA this call remains unverified. This sequence originates from a human donor with ulcerative colitis or Crohn's disease, or a healthy co-twin of an affected twin (not recorded which). The specimen sequenced was blood. The chain's CDR3 is CAPRAGQNIATNEKLFF.